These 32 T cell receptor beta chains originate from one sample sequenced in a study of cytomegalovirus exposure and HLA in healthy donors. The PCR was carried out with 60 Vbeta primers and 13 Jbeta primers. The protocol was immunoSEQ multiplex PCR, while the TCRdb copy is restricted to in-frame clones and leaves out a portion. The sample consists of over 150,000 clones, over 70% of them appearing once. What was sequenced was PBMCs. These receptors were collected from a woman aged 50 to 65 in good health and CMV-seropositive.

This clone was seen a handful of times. CDR3 amino acids: CASSLEGGYGYTF. The CDR3 coding sequence is TGTGCCAGCAGCTTAGAAGGGGGCTATGGCTACACCTTC. The rearrangement links TRBV7-6 to TRBJ1-2; perhaps TRBD1 as D (6 bases). This CDR3 contains 13 residues. V was pared by 1 base and J by 4 bases, with 7 bases between. Per germline, CDR1 SGHVS and CDR2 FNYEAQ.

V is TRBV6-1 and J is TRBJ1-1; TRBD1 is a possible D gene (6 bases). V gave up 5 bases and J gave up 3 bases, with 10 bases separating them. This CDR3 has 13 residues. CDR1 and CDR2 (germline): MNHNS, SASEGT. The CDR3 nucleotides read TGTGCCAGCAGTCGGAAGGGGGACACTGAAGCTTTCTTT. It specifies CASSRKGDTEAFF.

CDR3: CASSLDSRQETQYF. The CDR3 coding sequence is TGTGCCAGCAGCTTAGATAGCCGCCAAGAGACCCAGTACTTC. The chain recombines TRBV11-3 with TRBJ2-5; no definite D call. Germline values: CDR1 SGHNT, CDR2 YENEEA. V gave up 0 bases and J gave up 1 base, with 6 bases separating them. This CDR3 is 14 amino acids long. The variable domain in full, completed from reference TRBV11-3 and TRBJ2-5, reads EAGVVQSPRYKIIEKKQPVAFWCNPISGHNTLYWYLQNLGQGPELLIRYENEEAVDDSQLPKDRFSAERLKGVDSTLKIQPAELGDSAVYLCASSLDSRQETQYFGPGTRLLVL.

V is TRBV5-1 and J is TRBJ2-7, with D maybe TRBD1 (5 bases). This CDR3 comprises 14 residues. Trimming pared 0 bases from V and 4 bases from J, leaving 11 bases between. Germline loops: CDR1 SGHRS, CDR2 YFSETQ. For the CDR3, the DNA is TGCGCCAGCAGCTTGGGACAGTCCGGATACGAGCAGTACTTC. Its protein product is CASSLGQSGYEQYF.

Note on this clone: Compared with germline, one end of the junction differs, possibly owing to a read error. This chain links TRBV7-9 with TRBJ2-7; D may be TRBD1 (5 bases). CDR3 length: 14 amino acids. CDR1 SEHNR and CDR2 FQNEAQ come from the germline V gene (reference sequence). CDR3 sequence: CSSSSPQGRDEQYF. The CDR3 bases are TGTTCCAGCAGCTCTCCTCAAGGCAGGGACGAGCAGTACTTC.

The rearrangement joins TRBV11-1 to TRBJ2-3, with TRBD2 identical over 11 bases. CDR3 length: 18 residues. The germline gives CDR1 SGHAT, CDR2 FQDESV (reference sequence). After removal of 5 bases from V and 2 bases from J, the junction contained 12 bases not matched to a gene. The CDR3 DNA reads TGTGCCAGCAGCGTTAGCGGGGGGGCCCGAGGACACACAGATACGCAGTATTTT. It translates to CASSVSGGARGHTDTQYF.

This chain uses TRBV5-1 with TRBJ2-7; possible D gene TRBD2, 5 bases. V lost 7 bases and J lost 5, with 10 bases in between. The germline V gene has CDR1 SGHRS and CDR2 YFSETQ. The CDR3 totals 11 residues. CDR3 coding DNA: TGCGCCAGCGGACTCGCTAACGAGCAGTACTTC. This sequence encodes CASGLANEQYF.

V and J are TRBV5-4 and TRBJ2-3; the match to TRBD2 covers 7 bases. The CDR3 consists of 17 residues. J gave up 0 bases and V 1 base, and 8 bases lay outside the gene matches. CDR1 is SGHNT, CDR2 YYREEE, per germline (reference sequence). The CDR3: CASSLKSAGVSTDTQYF. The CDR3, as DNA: TGTGCCAGCAGCTTGAAATCTGCGGGGGTAAGCACAGATACGCAGTATTTT.

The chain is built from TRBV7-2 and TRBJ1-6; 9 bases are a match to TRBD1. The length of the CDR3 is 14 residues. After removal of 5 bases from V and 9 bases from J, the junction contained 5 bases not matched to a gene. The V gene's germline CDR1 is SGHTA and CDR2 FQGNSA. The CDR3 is CASSDRDRASPLHF. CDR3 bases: TGTGCCAGCAGCGACCGGGACAGGGCTTCACCCCTCCACTTT.

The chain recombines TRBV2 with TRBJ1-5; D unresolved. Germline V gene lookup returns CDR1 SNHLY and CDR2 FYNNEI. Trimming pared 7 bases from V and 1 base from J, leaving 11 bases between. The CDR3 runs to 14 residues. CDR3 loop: CASMSGMSNQPQHF. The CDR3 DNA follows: TGTGCCAGCATGTCAGGAATGAGCAATCAGCCCCAGCATTTT.

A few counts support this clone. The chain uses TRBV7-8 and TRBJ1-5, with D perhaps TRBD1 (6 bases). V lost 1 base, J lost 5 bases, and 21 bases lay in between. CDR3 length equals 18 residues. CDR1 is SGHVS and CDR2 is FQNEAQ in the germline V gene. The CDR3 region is CASSLVSPWRGGDQPQHF. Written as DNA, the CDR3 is TGTGCCAGCAGCTTAGTAAGCCCGTGGCGGGGGGGCGATCAGCCCCAGCATTTT. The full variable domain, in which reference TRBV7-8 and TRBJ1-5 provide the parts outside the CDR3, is GAGVSQSPRYKVAKRGQDVALRCDPISGHVSLFWYQQALGQGPEFLTYFQNEAQLDKSGLPSDRFFAERPEGSVSTLKIQRTQQEDSAVYLCASSLVSPWRGGDQPQHFGDGTRLSIL.

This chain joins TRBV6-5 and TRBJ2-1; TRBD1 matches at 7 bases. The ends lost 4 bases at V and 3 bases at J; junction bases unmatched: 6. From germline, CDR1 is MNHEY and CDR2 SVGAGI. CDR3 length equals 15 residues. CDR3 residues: CASSSLRQGYNEQFF. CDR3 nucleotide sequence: TGTGCCAGCAGTTCCCTACGACAGGGCTACAATGAGCAGTTCTTC.

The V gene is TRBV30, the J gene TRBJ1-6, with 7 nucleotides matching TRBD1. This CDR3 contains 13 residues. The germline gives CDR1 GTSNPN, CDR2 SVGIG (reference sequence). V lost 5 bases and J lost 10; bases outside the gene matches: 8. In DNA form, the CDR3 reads TGTGCCTGGGGTGGACAGGTTGACTCACCCCTCCACTTT. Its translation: CAWGGQVDSPLHF.

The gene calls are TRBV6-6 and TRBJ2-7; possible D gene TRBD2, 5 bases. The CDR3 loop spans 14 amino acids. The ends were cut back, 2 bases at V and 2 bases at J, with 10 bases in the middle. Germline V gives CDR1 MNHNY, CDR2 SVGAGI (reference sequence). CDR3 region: CASSYGGFTYEQYF. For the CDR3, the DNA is TGTGCCAGCAGTTACGGAGGATTTACCTACGAGCAGTACTTC.

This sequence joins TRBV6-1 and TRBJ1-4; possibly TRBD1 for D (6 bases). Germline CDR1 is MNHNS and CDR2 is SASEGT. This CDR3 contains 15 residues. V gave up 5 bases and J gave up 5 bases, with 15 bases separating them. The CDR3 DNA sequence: TGTGCCAGCAGTCAGGGGTACCTTCAAAATGAAAAACTGTTTTTT. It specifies CASSQGYLQNEKLFF.

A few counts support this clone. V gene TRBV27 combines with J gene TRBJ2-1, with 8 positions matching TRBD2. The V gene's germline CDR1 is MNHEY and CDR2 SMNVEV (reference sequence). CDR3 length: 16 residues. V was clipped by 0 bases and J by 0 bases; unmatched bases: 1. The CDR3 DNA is TGTGCCAGCAGTTTATCTAGCGGGGACTCCTACAATGAGCAGTTCTTC. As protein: CASSLSSGDSYNEQFF.

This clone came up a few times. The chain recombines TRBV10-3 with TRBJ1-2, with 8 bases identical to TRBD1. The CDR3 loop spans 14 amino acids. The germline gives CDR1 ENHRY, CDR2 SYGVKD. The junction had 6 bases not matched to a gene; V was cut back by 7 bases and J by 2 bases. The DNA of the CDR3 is TGTGCCATCACCCAGGGGGCGCGGAACTATGGCTACACCTTC. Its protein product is CAITQGARNYGYTF.

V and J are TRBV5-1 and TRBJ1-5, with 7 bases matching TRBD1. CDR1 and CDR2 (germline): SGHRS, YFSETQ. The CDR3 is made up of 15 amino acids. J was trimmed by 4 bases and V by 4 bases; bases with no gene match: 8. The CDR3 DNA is TGCGCCAGCAGCGCGTCAGGGGGGCGGAATCAGCCCCAGCATTTT. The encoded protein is CASSASGGRNQPQHF.

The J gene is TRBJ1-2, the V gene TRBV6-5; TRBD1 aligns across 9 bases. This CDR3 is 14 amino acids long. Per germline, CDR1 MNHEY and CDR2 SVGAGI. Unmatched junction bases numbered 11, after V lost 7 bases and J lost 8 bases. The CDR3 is CASTDGGQGCGYTF. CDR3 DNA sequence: TGTGCCAGCACGGATGGAGGACAGGGGTGCGGCTACACCTTC.

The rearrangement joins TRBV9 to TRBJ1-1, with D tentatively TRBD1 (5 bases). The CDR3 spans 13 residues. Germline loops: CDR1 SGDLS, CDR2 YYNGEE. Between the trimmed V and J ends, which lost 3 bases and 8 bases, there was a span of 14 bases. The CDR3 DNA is TGTGCCAGCAGCGCAGGGTTTCATCCCGAAGCTTTCTTT. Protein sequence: CASSAGFHPEAFF.

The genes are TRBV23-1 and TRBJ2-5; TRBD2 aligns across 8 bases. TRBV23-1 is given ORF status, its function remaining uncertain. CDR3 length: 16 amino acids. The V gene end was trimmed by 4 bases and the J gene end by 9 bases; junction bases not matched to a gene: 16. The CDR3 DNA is TGCGCCAGCAGTCCCCGACTAGCGCACGAAAGGAGGGCCCAGTACTTC. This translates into CASSPRLAHERRAQYF.

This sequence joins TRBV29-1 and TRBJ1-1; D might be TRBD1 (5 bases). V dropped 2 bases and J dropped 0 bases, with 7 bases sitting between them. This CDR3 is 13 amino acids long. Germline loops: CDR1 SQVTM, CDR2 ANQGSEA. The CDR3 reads CSVETGLNTEAFF. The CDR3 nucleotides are TGCAGCGTTGAAACAGGACTGAACACTGAAGCTTTCTTT.

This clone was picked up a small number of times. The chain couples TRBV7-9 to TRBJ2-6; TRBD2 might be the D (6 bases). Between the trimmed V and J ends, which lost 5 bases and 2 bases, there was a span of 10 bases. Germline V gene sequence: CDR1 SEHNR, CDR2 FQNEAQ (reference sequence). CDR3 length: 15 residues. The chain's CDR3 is CASSSGLPGANVLTF. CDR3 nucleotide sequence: TGTGCCAGCAGCAGCGGACTACCTGGGGCCAACGTCCTGACTTTC.

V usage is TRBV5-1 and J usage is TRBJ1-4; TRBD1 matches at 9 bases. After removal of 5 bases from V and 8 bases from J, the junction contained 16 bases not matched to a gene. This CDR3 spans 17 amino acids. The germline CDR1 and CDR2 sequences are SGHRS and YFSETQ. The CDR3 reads CASRPTPAGTGFEKLFF. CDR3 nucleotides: TGCGCCAGCAGACCCACCCCTGCCGGGACAGGGTTCGAAAAACTGTTTTTT.

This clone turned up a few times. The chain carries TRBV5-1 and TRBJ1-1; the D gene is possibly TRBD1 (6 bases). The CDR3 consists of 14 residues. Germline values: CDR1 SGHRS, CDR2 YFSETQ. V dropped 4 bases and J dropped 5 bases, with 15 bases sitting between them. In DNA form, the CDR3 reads TGCGCCAGCAGCGCACAGGGCGGTCAAACTGAAGCTTTCTTT. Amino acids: CASSAQGGQTEAFF.

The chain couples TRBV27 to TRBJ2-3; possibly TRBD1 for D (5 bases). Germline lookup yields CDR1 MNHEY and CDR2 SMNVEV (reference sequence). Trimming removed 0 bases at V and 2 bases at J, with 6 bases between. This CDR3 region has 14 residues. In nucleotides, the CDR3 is TGTGCCAGCAGTTTATCAGGGGACACAGATACGCAGTATTTT. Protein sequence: CASSLSGDTDTQYF.

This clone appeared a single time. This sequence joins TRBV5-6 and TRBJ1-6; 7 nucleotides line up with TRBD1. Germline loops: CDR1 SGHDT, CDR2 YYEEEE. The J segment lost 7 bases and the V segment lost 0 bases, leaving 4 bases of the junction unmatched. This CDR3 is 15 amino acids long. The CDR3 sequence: CASSLVGQMNSPLHF. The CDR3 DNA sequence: TGTGCCAGCAGCTTGGTGGGACAGATGAATTCACCCCTCCACTTT.

CDR3 in DNA: TGTGCCAGCAGCAGGTTAACGGATTCCTACGAGCAGTACTTC. This gives the protein CASSRLTDSYEQYF. J is TRBJ2-7 and V is TRBV2; unclear D gene. Trimming took off 6 bases at V and 1 base at J, with 13 bases between the two ends. In germline, CDR1 is SNHLY, CDR2 FYNNEI. The CDR3 runs to 14 residues.

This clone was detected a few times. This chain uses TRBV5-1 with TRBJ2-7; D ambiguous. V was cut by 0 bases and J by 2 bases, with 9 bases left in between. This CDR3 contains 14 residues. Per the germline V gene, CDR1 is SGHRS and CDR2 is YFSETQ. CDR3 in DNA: TGCGCCAGCAGCTTGGAATCAGTCCCCTACGAGCAGTACTTC. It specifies CASSLESVPYEQYF.

CDR3 in amino acids: CASSRVPGQRNTIYF. CDR3 coding DNA: TGTGCCAGCAGCCGGGTACCGGGACAGAGAAACACCATATATTTT. The V and J genes are TRBV7-2 and TRBJ1-3, with TRBD1 matching 7 bases. V was pared by 5 bases and J by 5 bases, with 9 bases of the junction left unmatched. The CDR3 covers 15 residues. CDR1 is SGHTA and CDR2 is FQGNSA in the germline V gene.

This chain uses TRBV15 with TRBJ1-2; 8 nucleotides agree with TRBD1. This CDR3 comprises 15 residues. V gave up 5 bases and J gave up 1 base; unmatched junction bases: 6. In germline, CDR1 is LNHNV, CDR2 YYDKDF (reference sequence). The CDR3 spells CATSSETGVNYGYTF. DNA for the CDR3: TGTGCCACCAGCTCTGAGACAGGGGTTAACTATGGCTACACCTTC. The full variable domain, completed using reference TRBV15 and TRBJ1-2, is DAMVIQNPRYQVTQFGKPVTLSCSQTLNHNVMYWYQQKSSQAPKLLFHYYDKDFNNEADTPDNFQSRRPNTSFCFLDIRSPGLGDTAMYLCATSSETGVNYGYTFGSGTRLTVV.

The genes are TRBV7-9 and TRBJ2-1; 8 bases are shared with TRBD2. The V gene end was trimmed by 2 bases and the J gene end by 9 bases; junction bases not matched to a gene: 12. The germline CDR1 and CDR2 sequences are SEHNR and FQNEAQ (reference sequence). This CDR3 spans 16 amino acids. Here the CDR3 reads CASSLYTGGVGIEQFF. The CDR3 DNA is TGTGCCAGCAGCTTATATACGGGGGGGGTCGGGATTGAGCAGTTCTTC.